This passage covers 5 T cell receptor beta chains from one sample sequenced in a study of T-cell memory formation after mild COVID-19. TCRdb called the 5' RACE reads again in MiXCR, with one record for every CDR3 protein. This repertoire shows roughly 190,000 distinct CDR3 sequences, around 27% found once; its top ten account for 9.5% to 12%. The sequencing input was PBMCs or a T cell subset sorted from them (not recorded which). The source is an adult woman who had mild COVID-19 (a few samples of this study predate the infection). Cell type and time point are not known.

The chain links TRBV18 to TRBJ1-5, with unresolved D. V was shortened by 6 bases and J by 1 base, with 10 bases between the two germline ends. The germline CDR1 and CDR2 sequences are KGHSH and LQKENI. The CDR3 loop spans 14 amino acids. CDR3 residues: CASSPMGSNQPQHF. Written as DNA, the CDR3 is TGTGCCAGCTCCCCTATGGGAAGCAATCAGCCCCAGCATTTT.

There are a few counts of this clonotype. The V and J genes are TRBV27 and TRBJ2-3, with D maybe TRBD1 (6 bases). V was pared by 11 bases and J by 10 bases, with 16 bases between. Germline V CDR1 and CDR2: MNHEY, SMNVEV (reference sequence). CDR3 size: 11 residues. CDR3 bases: TGTGCCGCTGGACAGATAGGGGCGCAGTATTTT. Translation gives CAAGQIGAQYF.

The chain uses TRBV30 and TRBJ2-2; D is undetermined. Per the germline V gene, CDR1 is GTSNPN and CDR2 is SVGIG (reference sequence). V was cut by 5 bases and J by 1 base, with 8 bases left in between. The length of the CDR3 is 13 residues. In DNA form, the CDR3 reads TGTGCCTGGGAGCCGGGGAACACCGGGGAGCTGTTTTTT. Encoded protein: CAWEPGNTGELFF.

J is TRBJ1-2 and V is TRBV27, with 9 bases matching TRBD1. Trimming at V came to 6 bases and at J to 6 bases, leaving 11 bases not matched to a gene. Germline CDR1 and CDR2: MNHEY and SMNVEV (reference sequence). The CDR3 is made up of 15 amino acids. The CDR3 DNA follows: TGTGCCAGCAGCGTACAGGGGGCAAGTAAGGATGGCTACACCTTC. Protein product: CASSVQGASKDGYTF.

The J gene is TRBJ2-7, the V gene TRBV6-2 or TRBV6-3; TRBD2 agrees at 9 bases. The CDR3 has 13 residues. Germline CDR1 and CDR2: MNHEY and SVGEGT. With 6 bases clipped from V and 3 bases from J, the junction kept 3 bases outside the gene matches. The CDR3 loop reads CASSSTSGYEQYF. DNA of the CDR3: TGTGCCAGCAGCTCGACTAGCGGCTACGAGCAGTACTTC.